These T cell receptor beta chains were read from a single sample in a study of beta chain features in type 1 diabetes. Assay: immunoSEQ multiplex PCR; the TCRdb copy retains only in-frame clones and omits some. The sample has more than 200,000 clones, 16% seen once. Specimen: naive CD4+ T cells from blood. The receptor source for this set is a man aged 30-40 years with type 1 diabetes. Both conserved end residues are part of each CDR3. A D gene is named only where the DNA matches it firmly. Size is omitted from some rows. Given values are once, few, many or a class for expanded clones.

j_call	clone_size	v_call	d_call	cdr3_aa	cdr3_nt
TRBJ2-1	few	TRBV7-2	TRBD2	CASSSGLAGGPGEQFF	TGTGCCAGCAGCTCGGGACTAGCGGGAGGGCCGGGGGAGCAGTTCTTC
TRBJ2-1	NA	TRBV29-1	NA	CSVGVLSSYNEQFF	TGCAGCGTCGGAGTTCTGAGCTCCTACAATGAGCAGTTCTTC
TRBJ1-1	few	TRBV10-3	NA	CAISRILGPNNEAFF	TGTGCCATCAGTCGGATACTGGGACCGAACAATGAAGCTTTCTTT
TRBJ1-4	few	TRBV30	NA	CAWSSGTEFATNEKLFF	TGTGCCTGGAGTTCTGGGACGGAATTTGCAACTAATGAAAAACTGTTTTTT
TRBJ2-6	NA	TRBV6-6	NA	CASSLRVSSGANVLTF	TGTGCCAGCAGTTTACGAGTGAGCTCTGGGGCCAACGTCCTGACTTTC
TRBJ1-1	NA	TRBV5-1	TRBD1	CASSFGQGNTEAFF	TGCGCCAGCAGCTTCGGACAGGGGAACACTGAAGCTTTCTTT
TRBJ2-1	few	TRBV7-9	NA	CASSLAYNEQFF	TGTGCCAGCAGCTTAGCCTACAATGAGCAGTTCTTC
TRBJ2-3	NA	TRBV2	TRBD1	CASSWTGRREGDTQYF	TGTGCCAGCAGTTGGACAGGGCGGAGAGAGGGAGATACGCAGTATTTT
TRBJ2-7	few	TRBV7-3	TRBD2	CASSFDGTSAYEQYF	TGTGCCAGCAGCTTCGACGGGACTAGCGCCTACGAGCAGTACTTC
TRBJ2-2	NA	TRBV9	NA	CASSVERTVPTGELFF	TGTGCCAGCAGCGTAGAAAGGACAGTGCCCACCGGGGAGCTGTTTTTT
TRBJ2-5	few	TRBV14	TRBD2	CASSQDSGVETQYF	TGTGCCAGCAGCCAAGATAGCGGGGTAGAGACCCAGTACTTC
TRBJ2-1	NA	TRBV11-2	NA	CASSLDQHREQFF	TGTGCCAGCAGCTTAGATCAGCATAGAGAGCAGTTCTTC
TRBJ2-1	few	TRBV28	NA	CASSTQGHEQFF	TGTGCCAGCAGTACACAGGGTCATGAGCAGTTCTTC
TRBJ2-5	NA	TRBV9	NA	CASSVLGGKTQYF	TGTGCCAGCAGCGTGCTGGGTGGGAAGACCCAGTACTTC
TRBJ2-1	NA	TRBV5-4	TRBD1	CASSRTGVAEQFF	TGTGCCAGCAGCAGGACAGGGGTTGCCGAGCAGTTCTTC
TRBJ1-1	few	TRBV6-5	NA	CASSYSITLETEAFF	TGTGCCAGCAGTTACTCGATCACCCTGGAGACTGAAGCTTTCTTT
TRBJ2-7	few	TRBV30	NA	CAWSNLYEQYF	TGTGCCTGGAGCAACCTTTACGAGCAGTACTTC
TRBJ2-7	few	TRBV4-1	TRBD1	CASSQGDSAYEQYF	TGCGCCAGCAGCCAAGGGGACAGTGCCTACGAGCAGTACTTC
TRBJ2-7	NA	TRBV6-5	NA	CASRPDSRYEQYF	TGTGCCAGCAGGCCCGATTCTCGCTACGAGCAGTACTTC
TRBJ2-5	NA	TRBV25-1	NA	CASSERHWYQETQYF	TGTGCCAGCAGTGAACGACACTGGTACCAAGAGACCCAGTACTTC
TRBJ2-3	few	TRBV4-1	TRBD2	CASSQAWLAGRGTQYF	TGCGCCAGCAGCCAAGCTTGGCTAGCGGGACGAGGTACGCAGTATTTT
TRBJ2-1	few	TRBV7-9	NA	CASSLAGTLHNEQFF	TGTGCCAGCAGCTTAGCCGGGACCCTACACAATGAGCAGTTCTTC
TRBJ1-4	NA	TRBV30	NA	CAWSVQGSRAF	TGTGCCTGGAGTGTGCAGGGCTCCAGGGCTTTT
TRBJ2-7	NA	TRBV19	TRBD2	CASSIGLAASYEQYF	TGTGCCAGTAGTATAGGACTAGCGGCATCCTACGAGCAGTACTTC
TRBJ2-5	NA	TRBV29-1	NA	CSGEGRARWETQYF	TGCAGCGGTGAAGGGCGGGCCCGGTGGGAGACCCAGTACTTC
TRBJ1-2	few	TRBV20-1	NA	CSARDGYTF	TGCAGTGCTAGAGATGGCTACACCTTC
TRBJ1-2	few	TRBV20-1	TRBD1	CSARQGDGYTF	TGCAGTGCCAGACAGGGGGATGGCTACACCTTC
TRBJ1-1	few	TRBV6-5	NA	CASSVETRNTEAFF	TGTGCCAGCAGTGTCGAAACGAGGAACACTGAAGCTTTCTTT
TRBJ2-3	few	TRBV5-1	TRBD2	CASSTRLAGEADTQYF	TGCGCCAGCAGCACCCGACTAGCTGGAGAGGCAGATACGCAGTATTTT
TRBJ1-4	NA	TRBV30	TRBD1	CAWKGTGNEKLFF	TGTGCCTGGAAAGGGACAGGGAATGAAAAACTGTTTTTT
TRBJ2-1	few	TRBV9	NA	CASSAPGEQFF	TGTGCCAGCAGCGCCCCGGGTGAGCAGTTCTTC
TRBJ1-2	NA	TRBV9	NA	CASSVANYGYTF	TGTGCCAGCAGCGTAGCTAACTATGGCTACACCTTC
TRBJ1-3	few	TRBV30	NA	CAWNTRSGNTIYF	TGTGCCTGGAACACCCGCTCTGGAAACACCATATATTTT
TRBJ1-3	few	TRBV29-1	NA	CSVDEGSGNTIYF	TGCAGCGTTGATGAGGGGTCCGGAAACACCATATATTTT
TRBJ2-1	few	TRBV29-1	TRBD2	CSVRGTGLAGGPSYNEQFF	TGCAGCGTTCGGGGGACCGGACTAGCGGGAGGGCCATCCTACAATGAGCAGTTCTTC
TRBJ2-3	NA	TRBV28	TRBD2	CATSLAGASADTQYF	TGTGCCACCTCACTAGCGGGAGCGAGTGCAGATACGCAGTATTTT
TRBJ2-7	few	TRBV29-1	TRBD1	CSVGQGADEQYF	TGCAGCGTGGGACAGGGGGCCGACGAGCAGTACTTC
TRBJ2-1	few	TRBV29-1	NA	CSVNRAYNEQFF	TGCAGCGTTAACAGGGCCTACAATGAGCAGTTCTTC
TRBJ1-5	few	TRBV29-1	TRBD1	CSVEYAGTGGQDKDQPQHF	TGCAGCGTTGAGTACGCTGGGACAGGGGGCCAGGATAAAGATCAGCCCCAGCATTTT
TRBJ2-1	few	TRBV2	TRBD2	CASSGGTSGIQFF	TGTGCCAGCAGTGGAGGGACTAGCGGGATCCAGTTCTTC
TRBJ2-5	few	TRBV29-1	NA	CSVDSKVATQYF	TGCAGCGTTGATTCTAAGGTAGCAACCCAGTACTTC
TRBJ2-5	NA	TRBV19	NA	CASRGEETQYF	TGTGCCAGTAGGGGGGAGGAGACCCAGTACTTC
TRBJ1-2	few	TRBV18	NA	CASSPTNDLNYGYTF	TGTGCCAGCTCACCAACGAACGACCTTAACTATGGCTACACCTTC
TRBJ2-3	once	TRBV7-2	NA	CASSRRTSVTDTQYF	TGTGCCAGCAGCCGGAGGACGAGTGTCACAGATACGCAGTATTTT